This T cell receptor beta chain is from a study of molecular identifiers for immune sequencing clone quantification. Each CDR3 protein is one row after TCRdb ran MiXCR on the PCR reads. The sample lists 400,000 to 600,000 distinct CDR3 sequences, about a fifth occurring once. V lost 3 bases to trimming and J lost 4 bases; unmatched junction nucleotides: 7. CDR3 length: 14 residues. CDR1 and CDR2 from the germline V gene are DFQATT and SNEGSKA (reference sequence). This clonotype was found many times. This sequence was found in a human donor in good health. Some libraries in this study had Jurkat cell RNA spiked in. The sample was naive CD8+ T cells from blood, with Jurkat cell RNA spiked in. Subset of the sample: FACS-sorted CD8+CD4-CCR7+CD45RA+ naive T cells. V gene TRBV20-1 combines with J gene TRBJ1-1; 8 positions match TRBD1. The CDR3 reads CSARDREAVTEAFF. CDR3 coding DNA: TGCAGTGCTAGGGACAGGGAGGCGGTCACTGAAGCTTTCTTT.